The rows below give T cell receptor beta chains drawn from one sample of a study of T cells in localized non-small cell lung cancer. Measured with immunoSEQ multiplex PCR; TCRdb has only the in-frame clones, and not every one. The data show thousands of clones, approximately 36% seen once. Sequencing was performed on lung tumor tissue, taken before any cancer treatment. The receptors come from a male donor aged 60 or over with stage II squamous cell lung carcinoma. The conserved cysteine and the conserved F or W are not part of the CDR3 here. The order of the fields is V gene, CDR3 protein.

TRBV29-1,SVEDPGRGLKNTEAF
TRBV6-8,ASSPRDRGSYEQY
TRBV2,ASSLHSLQETQY
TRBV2,ASESPLYEQY
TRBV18,ASSPTQETQY
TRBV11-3,ASSLEWTPDTQY
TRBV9,ASSVQGASYEQY
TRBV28,ASSSGSTEAF
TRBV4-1,ASSHFGALGYGYT
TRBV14,ATRESGANVLT
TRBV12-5,ASGLPDTQY
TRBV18,ASSHPGQITDTQY
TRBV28,ASIESGTGAPEAF
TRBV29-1,SAGGQGNTEAF
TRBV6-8,ASSVWNEKLF
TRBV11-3,ASSLGQGADETQY
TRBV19,ASSMMDTEAF
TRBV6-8,ASSYSGTSGGGYTQY
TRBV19,ASSPRRDTVYGYT
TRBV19,ASRARTSGGANEQF
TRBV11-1,ASSLASGGASTGELF
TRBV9,ASSGEGDTQY
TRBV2,ASSGLSNEKLF
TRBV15,ATSMDRVNTEAF
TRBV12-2,AKSTSGYTGELF
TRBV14,ASSQELRAGGNTIY
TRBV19,ASGLAGGEGKNIQY
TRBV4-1,ASSQNGGGITEAF
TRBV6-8,ASSRVGAQGGEQY
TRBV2,ASSSDRLEQY
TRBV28,ASSFDGAYEQY
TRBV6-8,ASTATEMLRETQY
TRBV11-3,ASSLGGTRNTEAF
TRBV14,ASSSAGGGYEQY
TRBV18,ASSPPGPNSGANVLT
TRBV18,ASSPYRSGTMNTEAF
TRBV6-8,ASSYSADWGTAYEQY